The sequence of this TCR beta chain was determined in a study of T cell repertoires in cytomegalovirus infection. Overall study: HLA-B-restricted CMV epitopes that are well studied were used alongside recently identified HLA-C-restricted ones. Public TCR beta signatures marked donors with CMV infection and the matching HLA.

TCRdb recomputed calls from the reads with MiXCR, one row per CDR3 protein. The sample records some 500,000 distinct CDR3 sequences, 33% being singletons. This clonotype turned up a few times. Its antigen is undetermined. Overall study results and limits: HLA-C-restricted CMV-specific TCR beta clonotypes were dominant in the ex vivo response. There were carriers of CMV plus the relevant HLA, and cumulative public TCR beta family frequency identified them.

The CDR3 sequence is 17 residues long. Germline CDR1 and CDR2: MDHEN and SYDVKM. V gave up 1 base and J gave up 4 bases; unmatched junction bases: 10. The chain joins TRBV28 to TRBJ1-1; TRBD1 agrees at 9 bases. The sample here was cultured PBMCs, taken from culture after CMV antigen stimulation. The receptor comes from a human donor in good health (CMV status not recorded). Some clones in this sample may be carry-over from other donors' samples. The chain's CDR3 is CASSLLGTGRRITEAFF. The CDR3 nucleotides read TGTGCCAGCAGTTTATTGGGGACAGGGAGAAGAATCACTGAAGCTTTCTTT.